This T cell receptor beta chain was sequenced for a study of blood T cells in healthy people across ages. In its sample, this clonotype was seen a few times. Primers used in a second PCR of roughly 7 to 12 cycles were a sample-barcoded 5' primer and a J-beta primer mix. TCRdb ran MiXCR on the 5' RACE reads and lists one entry per CDR3 protein. The table lists under 850,000 distinct CDR3 sequences, about 37% of them singletons. Specimen: blood. The sequence was obtained from a man aged 18-30 years in good health.

CDR3 sequence (DNA): TGTGCCAGCGGACAGAGTGATAATGAAAAACTGTTTTTT. Protein: CASGQSDNEKLFF. The genes are TRBV12-3 or TRBV12-4 and TRBJ1-4, with D maybe TRBD1 (6 bases). The CDR3 runs 13 residues. V was pared by 8 bases and J by 4 bases, with 11 bases between.